This T cell receptor (beta chain) was observed in a study of beta chain features in type 1 diabetes. Background on the study: Under 140,000,000 sorted cells were examined across all samples.

Expressed TCRB transcripts were sequenced because the entire RNA isolate underwent reverse transcription. This table comes from immunoSEQ multiplex PCR, and its TCRdb copy is limited to in-frame clones, with some not included. Of approximately 150,000 clones in the sample, about 9.7% were seen once. Note on this clone: Its specificity is unknown.

V lost 4 bases and J lost 5, with 18 bases in between. The CDR3 sequence is 15 residues long. The germline CDR1 and CDR2 sequences are SGHRS and YFSETQ. Points from the study as a whole: Researchers reported that naive, central memory and Treg TCRB repertoires appeared more similar in patients than in healthy donors. In cDNA sequencing, cells with high TCR expression could be over-represented.

The sample was central memory CD4+ T cells from blood. This TCR was recovered from a middle-aged woman in good health. The chain couples TRBV5-1 to TRBJ2-5; no reliable D call. CDR3 DNA: TGCGCCAGCAGCCTGGACCCCTCTCCGGTGGAGACCCAGTACTTC. It is translated as CASSLDPSPVETQYF.